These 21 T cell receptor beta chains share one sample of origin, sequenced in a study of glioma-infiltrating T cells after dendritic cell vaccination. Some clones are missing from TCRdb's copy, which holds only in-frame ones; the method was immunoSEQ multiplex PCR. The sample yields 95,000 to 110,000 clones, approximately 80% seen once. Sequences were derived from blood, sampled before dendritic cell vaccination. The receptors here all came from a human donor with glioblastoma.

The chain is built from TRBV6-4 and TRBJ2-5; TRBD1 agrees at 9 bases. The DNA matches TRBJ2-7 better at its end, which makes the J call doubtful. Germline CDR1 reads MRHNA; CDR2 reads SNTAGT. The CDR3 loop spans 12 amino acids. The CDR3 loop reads CAITDRGDEQYF. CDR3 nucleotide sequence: TGTGCCATCACGGACAGGGGCGACGAGCAGTACTTC.

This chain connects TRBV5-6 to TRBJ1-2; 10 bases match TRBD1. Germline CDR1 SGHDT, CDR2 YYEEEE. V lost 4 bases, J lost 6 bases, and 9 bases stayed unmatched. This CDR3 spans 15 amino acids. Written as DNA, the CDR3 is TGTGCCAGCAGCGCAGGGACAGGGGAAGGACATGGCTACACCTTC. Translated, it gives CASSAGTGEGHGYTF.

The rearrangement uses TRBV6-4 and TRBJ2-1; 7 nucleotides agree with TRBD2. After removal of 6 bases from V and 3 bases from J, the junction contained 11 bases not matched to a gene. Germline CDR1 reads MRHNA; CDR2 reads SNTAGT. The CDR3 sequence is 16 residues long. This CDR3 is CASSASRTSGYNEQFF. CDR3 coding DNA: TGTGCCAGCAGCGCGTCCCGGACTAGTGGCTACAATGAGCAGTTCTTC.

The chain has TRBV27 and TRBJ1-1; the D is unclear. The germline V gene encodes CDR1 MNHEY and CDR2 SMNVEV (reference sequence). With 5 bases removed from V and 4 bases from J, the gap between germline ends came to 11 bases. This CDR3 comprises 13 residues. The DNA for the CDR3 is TGTGCCAGCAGTCTTGACATCCTCACTGAAGCTTTCTTT. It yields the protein CASSLDILTEAFF.

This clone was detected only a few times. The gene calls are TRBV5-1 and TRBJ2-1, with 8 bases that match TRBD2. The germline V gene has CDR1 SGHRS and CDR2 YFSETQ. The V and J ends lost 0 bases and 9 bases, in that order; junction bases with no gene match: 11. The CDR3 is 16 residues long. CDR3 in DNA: TGCGCCAGCAGCTTGGCCACGGGGGGGCCTTCCAGTGAGCAGTTCTTC. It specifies CASSLATGGPSSEQFF.

This chain's CDR3 is CASRRVGVNADTQYF. CDR3 DNA sequence: TGCGCCAGCAGGAGGGTCGGCGTCAACGCAGATACGCAGTATTTT. V is TRBV4-1 and J is TRBJ2-3; maybe TRBD2 (5 bases). V dropped 6 bases and J dropped 4 bases, with 17 bases sitting between them. Germline CDR1 and CDR2: MGHRA and YSYEKL. The CDR3 is 15 amino acids.

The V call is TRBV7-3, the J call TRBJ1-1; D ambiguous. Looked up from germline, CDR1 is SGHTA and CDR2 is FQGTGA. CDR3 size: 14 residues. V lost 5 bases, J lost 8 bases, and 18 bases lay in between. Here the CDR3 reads CASSPRHLLLEAFF. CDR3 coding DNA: TGTGCCAGCAGCCCTCGACATTTACTGTTAGAAGCTTTCTTT.

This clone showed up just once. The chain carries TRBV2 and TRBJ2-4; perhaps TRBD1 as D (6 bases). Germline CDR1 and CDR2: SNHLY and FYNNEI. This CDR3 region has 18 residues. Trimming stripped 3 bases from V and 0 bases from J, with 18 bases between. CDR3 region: CASSDPGAQALAKNIQYF. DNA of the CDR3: TGTGCCAGCAGTGATCCAGGGGCCCAGGCCCTAGCCAAAAACATTCAGTACTTC.

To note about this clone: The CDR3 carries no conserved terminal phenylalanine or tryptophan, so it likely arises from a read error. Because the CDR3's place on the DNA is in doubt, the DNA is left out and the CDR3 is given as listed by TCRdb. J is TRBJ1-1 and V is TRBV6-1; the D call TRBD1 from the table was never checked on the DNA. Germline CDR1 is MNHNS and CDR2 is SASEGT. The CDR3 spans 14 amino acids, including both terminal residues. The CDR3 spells CASSERSRTALGEL.

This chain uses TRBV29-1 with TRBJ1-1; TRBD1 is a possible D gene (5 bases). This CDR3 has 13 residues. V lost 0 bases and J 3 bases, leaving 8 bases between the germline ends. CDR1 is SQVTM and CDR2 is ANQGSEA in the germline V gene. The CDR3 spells CSVEDRGDTEAFF. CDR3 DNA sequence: TGCAGCGTTGAAGATCGGGGGGACACTGAAGCTTTCTTT.

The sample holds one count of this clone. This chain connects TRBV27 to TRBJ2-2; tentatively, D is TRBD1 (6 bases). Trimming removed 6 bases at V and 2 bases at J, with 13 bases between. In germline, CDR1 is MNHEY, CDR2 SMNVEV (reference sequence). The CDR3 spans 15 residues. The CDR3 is CASSPDRTNTGELFF. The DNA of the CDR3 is TGTGCCAGCAGCCCTGACAGGACTAACACCGGGGAGCTGTTTTTT.

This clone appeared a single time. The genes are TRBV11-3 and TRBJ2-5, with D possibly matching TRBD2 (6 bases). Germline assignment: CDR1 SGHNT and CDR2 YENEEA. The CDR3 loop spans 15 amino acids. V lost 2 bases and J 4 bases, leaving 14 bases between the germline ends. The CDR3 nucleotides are TGTGCCAGCAGCTTAACTAGCTCTACGTCAGAGACCCAGTACTTC. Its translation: CASSLTSSTSETQYF.

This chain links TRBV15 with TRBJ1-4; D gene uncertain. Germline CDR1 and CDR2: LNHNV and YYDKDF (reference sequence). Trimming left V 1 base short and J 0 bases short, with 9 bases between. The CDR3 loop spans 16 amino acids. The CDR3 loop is CATSRVGGTTNEKLFF. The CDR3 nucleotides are TGTGCCACCAGCAGAGTAGGCGGAACAACTAATGAAAAACTGTTTTTT.

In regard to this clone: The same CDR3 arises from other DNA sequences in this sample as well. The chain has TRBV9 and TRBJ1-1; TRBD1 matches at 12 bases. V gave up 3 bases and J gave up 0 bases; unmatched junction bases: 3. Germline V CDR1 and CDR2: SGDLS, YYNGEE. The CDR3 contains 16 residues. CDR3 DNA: TGTGCCAGCAGCGAGGGACAGGGGGCAGTGAACACTGAAGCTTTCTTT. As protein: CASSEGQGAVNTEAFF.

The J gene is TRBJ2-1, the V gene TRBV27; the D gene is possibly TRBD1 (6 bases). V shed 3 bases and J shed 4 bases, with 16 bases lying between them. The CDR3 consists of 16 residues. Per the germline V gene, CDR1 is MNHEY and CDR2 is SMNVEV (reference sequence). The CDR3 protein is CASSFRTHQGYNEQFF. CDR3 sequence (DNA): TGTGCCAGCAGTTTCCGGACCCATCAGGGGTACAATGAGCAGTTCTTC.

CDR3 loop: CAWEGQGREKLFF. The CDR3 DNA follows: TGTGCCTGGGAGGGACAGGGAAGGGAAAAACTGTTTTTT. V is TRBV30 and J is TRBJ1-4; TRBD1 matches 9 bases. Germline loops: CDR1 GTSNPN, CDR2 SVGIG (reference sequence). The CDR3 is 13 residues long. J was trimmed by 8 bases and V by 5 bases; bases with no gene match: 6.

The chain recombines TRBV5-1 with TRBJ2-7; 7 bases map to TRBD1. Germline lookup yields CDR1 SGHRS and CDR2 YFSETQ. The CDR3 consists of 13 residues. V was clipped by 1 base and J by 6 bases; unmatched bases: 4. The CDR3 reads CASSLNRGSEQYF. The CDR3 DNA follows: TGCGCCAGCAGCTTGAACAGGGGTTCCGAGCAGTACTTC.

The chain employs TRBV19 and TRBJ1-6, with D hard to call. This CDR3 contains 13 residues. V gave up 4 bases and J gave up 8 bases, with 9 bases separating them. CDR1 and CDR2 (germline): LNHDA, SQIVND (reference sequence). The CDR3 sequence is CASSTGSDSPLHF. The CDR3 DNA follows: TGTGCCAGTAGTACGGGGTCGGATTCACCCCTCCACTTT.

The CDR3 bases are TGTGCCAGCAGTAGAGTTGCGCAAGATACGCAGTATTTT. It yields the protein CASSRVAQDTQYF. The chain links TRBV27 to TRBJ2-3; D remains ambiguous. CDR3 length: 13 amino acids. CDR1 and CDR2 (germline): MNHEY, SMNVEV (reference sequence). V was cut by 5 bases and J by 5 bases, with 11 bases left in between.

DNA for the CDR3: TGTGCCAGCAGCTTAGGTATGGAGACCCAGTACTTC. It encodes CASSLGMETQYF. This chain links TRBV11-3 with TRBJ2-5, with unresolved D. The CDR3 is made up of 12 amino acids. V was pared by 1 base and J by 5 bases, with 5 bases between. Germline V gene data show CDR1 as SGHNT and CDR2 as YENEEA.

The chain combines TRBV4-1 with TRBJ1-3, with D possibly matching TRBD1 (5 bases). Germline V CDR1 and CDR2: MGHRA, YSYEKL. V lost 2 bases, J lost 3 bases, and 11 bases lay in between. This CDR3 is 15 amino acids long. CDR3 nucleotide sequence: TGCGCCAGCAGCCAAATCCCCCAGGGTGGAAACACCATATATTTT. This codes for CASSQIPQGGNTIYF.